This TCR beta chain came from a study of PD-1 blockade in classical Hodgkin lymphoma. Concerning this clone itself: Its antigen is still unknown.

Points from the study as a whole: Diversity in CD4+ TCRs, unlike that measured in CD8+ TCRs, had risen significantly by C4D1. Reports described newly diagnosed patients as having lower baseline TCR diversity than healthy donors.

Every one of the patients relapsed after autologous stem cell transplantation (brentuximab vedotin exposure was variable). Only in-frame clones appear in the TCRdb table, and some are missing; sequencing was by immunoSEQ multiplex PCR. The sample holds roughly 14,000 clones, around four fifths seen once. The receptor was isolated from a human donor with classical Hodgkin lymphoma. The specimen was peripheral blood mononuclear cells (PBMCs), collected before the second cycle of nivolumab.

CDR3 amino acids: CASGAGAGTDTQYF. For the CDR3, the DNA is TGTGCCAGCGGGGCGGGGGCAGGCACAGATACGCAGTATTTT. J is TRBJ2-3 and V is TRBV6-7; D is perhaps TRBD2 (7 bases). TRBV6-7 is known as an ORF, though its function is uncertain. CDR3 length: 14 amino acids. Trimming removed 8 bases from V and 1 base from J, with 13 bases in between.